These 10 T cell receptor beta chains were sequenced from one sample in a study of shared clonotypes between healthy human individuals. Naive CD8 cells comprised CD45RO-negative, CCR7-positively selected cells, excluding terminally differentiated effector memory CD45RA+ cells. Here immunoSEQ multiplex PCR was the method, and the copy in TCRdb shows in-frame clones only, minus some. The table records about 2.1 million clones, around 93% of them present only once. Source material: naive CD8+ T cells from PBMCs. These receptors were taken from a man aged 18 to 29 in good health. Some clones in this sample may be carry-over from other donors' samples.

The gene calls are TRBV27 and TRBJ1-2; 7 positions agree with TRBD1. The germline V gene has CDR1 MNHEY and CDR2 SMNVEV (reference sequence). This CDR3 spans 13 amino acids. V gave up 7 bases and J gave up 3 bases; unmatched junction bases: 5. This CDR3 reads CASTPGQYYGYTF. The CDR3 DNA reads TGTGCCAGCACGCCGGGACAGTACTATGGCTACACCTTC.

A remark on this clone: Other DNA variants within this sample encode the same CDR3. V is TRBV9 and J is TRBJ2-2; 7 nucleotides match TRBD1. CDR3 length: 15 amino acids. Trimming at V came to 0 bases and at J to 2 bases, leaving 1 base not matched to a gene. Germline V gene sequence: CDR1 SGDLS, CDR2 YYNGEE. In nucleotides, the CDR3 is TGTGCCAGCAGCGTAGGACAGGGCAACACCGGGGAGCTGTTTTTT. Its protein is CASSVGQGNTGELFF.

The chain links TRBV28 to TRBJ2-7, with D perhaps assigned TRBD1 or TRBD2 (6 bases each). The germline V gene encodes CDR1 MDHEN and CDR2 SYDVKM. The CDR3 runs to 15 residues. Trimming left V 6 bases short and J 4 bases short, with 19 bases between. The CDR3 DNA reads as TGTGCCAGCAGGGAGGGGGGTTTCGACTTATACGAGCAGTACTTC. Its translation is CASREGGFDLYEQYF.

The CDR3 DNA follows: TGCGCCAGCAGCGAGCGGGGTTACTCCTACGAGCAGTACTTC. The encoded protein is CASSERGYSYEQYF. V gene TRBV4-1 combines with J gene TRBJ2-7; TRBD2 aligns across 7 bases. Germline CDR1 and CDR2: MGHRA and YSYEKL. The CDR3 runs 14 residues. Trimming at V came to 5 bases and at J to 0 bases, leaving 4 bases not matched to a gene.

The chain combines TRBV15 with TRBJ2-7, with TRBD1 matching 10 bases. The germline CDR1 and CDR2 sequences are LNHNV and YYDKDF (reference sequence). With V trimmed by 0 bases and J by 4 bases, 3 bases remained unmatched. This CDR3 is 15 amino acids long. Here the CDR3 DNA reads TGTGCCACCAGCAGAGATCCGGGACAGGGGTACGAGCAGTACTTC. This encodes CATSRDPGQGYEQYF.

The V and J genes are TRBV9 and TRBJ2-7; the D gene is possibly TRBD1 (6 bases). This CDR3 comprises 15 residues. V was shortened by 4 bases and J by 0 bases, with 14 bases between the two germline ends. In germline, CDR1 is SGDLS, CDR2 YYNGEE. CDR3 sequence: CASSPARGISYEQYF. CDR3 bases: TGTGCCAGCAGCCCCGCCAGGGGAATCTCCTACGAGCAGTACTTC.

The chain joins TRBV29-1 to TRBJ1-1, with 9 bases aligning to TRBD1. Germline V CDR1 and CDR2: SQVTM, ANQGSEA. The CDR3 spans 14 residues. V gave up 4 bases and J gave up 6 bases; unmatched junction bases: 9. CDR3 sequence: CSVGLLGQGPEAFF. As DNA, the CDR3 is TGCAGCGTTGGCCTACTCGGACAGGGGCCTGAAGCTTTCTTT.

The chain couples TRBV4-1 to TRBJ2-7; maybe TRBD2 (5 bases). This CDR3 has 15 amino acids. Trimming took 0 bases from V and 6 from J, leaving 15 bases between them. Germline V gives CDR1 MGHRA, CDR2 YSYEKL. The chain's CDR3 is CASSQDSIAGSEQYF. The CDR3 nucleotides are TGCGCCAGCAGCCAAGATTCGATTGCGGGCAGCGAGCAGTACTTC.

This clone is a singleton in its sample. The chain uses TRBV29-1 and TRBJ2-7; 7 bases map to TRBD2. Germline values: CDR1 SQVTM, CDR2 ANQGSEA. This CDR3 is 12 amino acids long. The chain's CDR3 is CSFKTSIHEQYF. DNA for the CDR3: TGCAGTTTTAAGACTAGCATCCACGAGCAGTACTTC.

The CDR3 sequence: CASYITGTQYF. CDR3 nucleotides: TGTGCCAGCTATATTACCGGGACCCAGTACTTC. The V and J genes are TRBV2 and TRBJ2-5; D gene uncertain. Germline lookup yields CDR1 SNHLY and CDR2 FYNNEI. This CDR3 is 11 amino acids long. V gave up 8 bases and J gave up 7 bases, with 11 bases separating them.